This is a list of T cell receptor beta chains from one sample in a study of T-cell memory formation after mild COVID-19. TCRdb fed the 5' RACE reads into MiXCR, producing one record per CDR3 protein. Of 410,000 or so distinct CDR3 sequences in the sample, about 22% were seen once. The sequencing input was PBMCs or a T cell subset sorted from them (not recorded which). Source of these receptors: an adult woman who had mild COVID-19 (a few samples of this study predate the infection). Cell type and time point are not known. CDR3s include the opening cysteine and the closing phenylalanine or tryptophan. Each record gives: clone size, J gene, V gene, CDR3 protein. For some rows the clone size is stated as once, few or many, or as a class when expanded; others skip it.

few TRBJ2-7 TRBV4-1 CASSLRDRGKYEQYF
few TRBJ2-7 TRBV5-1 CASSLGAGSSYEQYF
NA TRBJ2-7 TRBV9 CASSVSGGYEQYF
many TRBJ1-5 TRBV12-3/TRBV12-4 CASSPTRGSNQPQHF
NA TRBJ2-1 TRBV11-2 CASSPTALNEQFF
NA TRBJ2-3 TRBV7-2 CAILRNIRTDTQYF
few TRBJ1-1 TRBV14 CASSPPWGPATEAFF
NA TRBJ1-4 TRBV20-1 CSASQGGSAAHEKLFF
NA TRBJ1-2 TRBV12-3/TRBV12-4 CASSLQGQDYGYTF
NA TRBJ2-2 TRBV18 CASSPPTANTGELFF
NA TRBJ1-6 TRBV7-9 CASSLFGQGLYNSPLHF
few TRBJ2-4 TRBV27 CASSHQTGTAKNIQYF
few TRBJ2-3 TRBV5-5 CASSSTGLAGFTDTQYF
few TRBJ2-3 TRBV6-2/TRBV6-3 CASSSPGRSIPTDTQYF
NA TRBJ2-7 TRBV20-1 CRVQQGNEQYF
few TRBJ1-5 TRBV12-3/TRBV12-4 CASRFIGRGNQPQHF
NA TRBJ2-2 TRBV7-8 CASSPQGLNTGELFF
NA TRBJ2-1 TRBV6-5 CASSYPSLNGKREAYNEQFF
NA TRBJ2-5 TRBV4-1 CASSQAGLAGSETQYF
few TRBJ2-3 TRBV7-9 CASSLEGGGKDTQYF
NA TRBJ2-3 TRBV7-8 CASRPTLATGTDTQYF
NA TRBJ1-5 TRBV30 CAWSQAERNQPQHF
NA TRBJ2-2 TRBV7-9 CASRSKPGPNTGELFF
NA TRBJ2-7 TRBV7-6 CASSLALAGLDEQYF
few TRBJ2-2 TRBV6-1 CASATYGELFF
few TRBJ2-7 TRBV4-3 CASSQVLGARPYEQYF
many TRBJ2-1 TRBV3-1 CASSQGQGHYNEQFF
NA TRBJ2-3 TRBV3-1 CASSLGTGGPTDTQYF
few TRBJ2-2 TRBV24-1 CATSERPRPTNTGELFF
NA TRBJ1-1 TRBV9 CASSVGGAWGTEAFF
few TRBJ2-7 TRBV27 CASSSGLAAYEQYF
NA TRBJ2-1 TRBV7-7 CASSSATLAPYNEQFF
few TRBJ2-1 TRBV7-8 CASSLEMVLAGGHSGQFF
NA TRBJ1-1 TRBV4-1 CASSQGQGAYTEAFF
NA TRBJ2-7 TRBV12-3/TRBV12-4 CASSPTRRAYEQYF
NA TRBJ2-4 TRBV5-1 CASRTAGTAKNIQYF
NA TRBJ1-2 TRBV4-1 CASRQTFNGVNYGYTF